These 8 T cell receptor beta chains came from one sample sequenced in a study of identical twins. TCRdb passed the 5' RACE reads through MiXCR, listing each CDR3 protein once. The data hold hundreds of thousands of distinct CDR3 sequences, with 12% observed a single time. This same sample was also taken into another study, of yellow fever vaccine responses in identical twins.

The material sequenced was PBMCs. The receptors were gathered from a woman between 18 and 29 years old in good health.

The genes are TRBV12-3 or TRBV12-4 and TRBJ2-1; 8 nucleotides align to TRBD2. The CDR3 spans 13 residues. V lost 3 bases to trimming and J lost 8 bases; unmatched junction nucleotides: 3. CDR3 amino acids: CASSLETSDEQFF. CDR3 DNA: TGTGCCAGCAGTTTGGAGACTAGCGATGAGCAGTTCTTC.

There are a few counts of this clonotype. The J gene is TRBJ2-5, the V gene TRBV27; 7 bases line up with TRBD2. Trimming took 5 bases from V and 5 from J; bases not matched to a gene: 8. CDR3 size: 14 residues. The germline CDR1 and CDR2 sequences are MNHEY and SMNVEV (reference sequence). CDR3: CASSSGTYLETQYF. The CDR3 nucleotides read TGTGCCAGCAGTAGCGGGACTTATCTCGAGACCCAGTACTTC.

This clonotype was seen only a few times. The chain's CDR3 is CATKGVGVSEQFF. The DNA for the CDR3 is TGTGCCACCAAGGGAGTTGGGGTGTCTGAGCAGTTCTTC. The chain couples TRBV10-3 to TRBJ2-1; D is possibly TRBD2 (5 bases). This CDR3 is built from 13 residues. Between the trimmed V and J ends, which lost 10 bases and 9 bases, there was a span of 19 bases. CDR1 ENHRY and CDR2 SYGVKD come from the germline V gene.

In its sample, this clonotype was seen a few times. CDR3: CASSLDPGTKNIQYF. CDR3 in DNA: TGTGCCAGCAGCTTAGATCCGGGAACCAAAAACATTCAGTACTTC. The rearrangement links TRBV11-2 to TRBJ2-4, with D tentatively TRBD2 (5 bases). The germline V and J ends were trimmed by 0 bases and 2 bases, with 8 bases remaining between them. The CDR3 has 15 residues. The V gene's germline CDR1 is SGHAT and CDR2 FQNNGV.

This clonotype was recorded a few times. This chain connects TRBV12-3 or TRBV12-4 to TRBJ2-7; no firm D call. The CDR3 is 15 amino acids. Trimming shortened V by 2 bases and J by 3 bases, and 14 bases separated the two germline ends. The DNA of the CDR3 is TGTGCCAGCAGTTTACGAGGCTCCCAGTTCTACGAGCAGTACTTC. It specifies CASSLRGSQFYEQYF.

This clonotype was counted only a few times. The rearrangement links TRBV6-2 or TRBV6-3 to TRBJ1-1, with TRBD1 matching 7 bases. Germline-derived CDR1 and CDR2 are MNHEY and SVGEGT. This CDR3 has 20 residues. The junction had 19 bases not matched to a gene; V was cut back by 2 bases and J by 1 base. CDR3 coding DNA: TGTGCCAGCAGTTACCCCTACCTGGGCGGTCAGGGGGTTTCGAACACTGAAGCTTTCTTT. Encoded protein: CASSYPYLGGQGVSNTEAFF.

This clonotype has just a few counts. The chain combines TRBV20-1 with TRBJ1-4; D is undetermined. Trimming shortened V by 2 bases and J by 5 bases, and 6 bases separated the two germline ends. The CDR3 totals 12 residues. Germline V gene sequence: CDR1 DFQATT, CDR2 SNEGSKA (reference sequence). The CDR3 protein is CSARLRNEKLFF. The CDR3 DNA reads as TGCAGTGCTAGACTGAGGAATGAAAAACTGTTTTTT.

Only a few counts were recorded for this clonotype. The genes are TRBV12-3 or TRBV12-4 and TRBJ2-1, with TRBD2 matching over 12 bases. V was clipped by 4 bases and J by 8 bases; unmatched bases: 9. The CDR3 consists of 16 residues. In DNA form, the CDR3 reads TGTGCCAGCAGTTGGACTAGCGGGATAAAGTGGGATGAGCAGTTCTTC. Its protein is CASSWTSGIKWDEQFF.